Listed here are 13 T cell receptor beta chains from one sample, sequenced in a study of T cell repertoires in cytomegalovirus infection. TCRdb reanalysed the reads using MiXCR and keeps one entry per CDR3 protein. This table holds about 740,000 distinct CDR3 sequences, 35% found once. The sequencing sample was made of PBMCs. The receptors stem from a human donor in good health (CMV status not recorded). Some clones in this sample may be carry-over from other donors' samples.

This clonotype was seen a few times. The rearrangement links TRBV19 to TRBJ2-6; TRBD1 matches 7 bases. Germline V gene data show CDR1 as LNHDA and CDR2 as SQIVND (reference sequence). Trimming took 10 bases from V and 8 from J; bases not matched to a gene: 11. CDR3 length equals 14 residues. The CDR3 DNA reads as TGTGCCACCGGACAGGAAAGGAAGACCAACGTCCTGACTTTC. Protein sequence: CATGQERKTNVLTF.

This clonotype was counted only a few times. The rearrangement links TRBV28 to TRBJ1-3, with a tentative D call TRBD1 (5 bases). The CDR3 extends over 15 amino acids. The germline V gene encodes CDR1 MDHEN and CDR2 SYDVKM. The V end was cut by 3 bases, the J end by 1 base, with 10 bases between. Here the CDR3 reads CASSLKGSSGNTIYF. DNA for the CDR3: TGTGCCAGCAGTTTGAAGGGGAGTTCTGGAAACACCATATATTTT.

In regard to this clonotype: A much larger clonotype is one base distant, so this may be a read error. In DNA form, the CDR3 reads TGTGCCAGCAGCTCCCACCCGGTAACTGAAGCTTACTTT. This codes for CASSSHPVTEAYF. This rearrangement joins TRBV7-9 to TRBJ1-1; D not certain. The CDR3 runs 13 residues. Germline CDR1 is SEHNR and CDR2 is FQNEAQ (reference sequence).

The CDR3 bases are TGTGCCAGCAAGGGAGGACAAGAGACCCAGTACTTC. It yields the protein CASKGGQETQYF. The V gene is TRBV12-3 or TRBV12-4, the J gene TRBJ2-5, with D possibly TRBD2 on 6 matching bases. V lost 7 bases to trimming and J lost 2 bases, with 8 bases between them. The CDR3 has 12 residues.

The chain carries TRBV6-6 and TRBJ1-1, with D unclear. The CDR3 runs to 13 residues. Germline-derived CDR1 and CDR2 are MNHNY and SVGAGI (reference sequence). V lost 5 bases and J 5 bases, leaving 12 bases between the germline ends. This CDR3 is CASSAEMGTEAFF. The CDR3 DNA is TGTGCCAGCAGTGCAGAGATGGGGACTGAAGCTTTCTTT.

Only a few counts were recorded for this clonotype. This rearrangement joins TRBV6-2 or TRBV6-3 to TRBJ2-1; 9 nucleotides line up with TRBD1. This CDR3 has 15 residues. The trim removed 6 bases at V and 6 bases at J, leaving 9 bases unmatched. CDR1 and CDR2 (germline): MNHEY, SVGEGT. The CDR3 DNA reads as TGTGCCAGCAGGCTCGGACAGGGGAATAGCAATGAGCAGTTCTTC. It translates to CASRLGQGNSNEQFF.

The chain carries TRBV28 and TRBJ2-1; TRBD1 is a possible D gene (6 bases). Judging by the DNA end, TRBJ2-7 fits better; the J call may be wrong. This CDR3 has 15 amino acids. From germline, CDR1 is MDHEN and CDR2 SYDVKM. The CDR3 coding sequence is TGTGCCAGCAGTTTAACGACAGGAGGAAACAATGAGCAGTACTTC. It specifies CASSLTTGGNNEQYF.

The J gene is TRBJ2-7, the V gene TRBV7-2; TRBD2 might be the D (6 bases). This CDR3 is built from 15 residues. Deletions cut 2 bases from V and 5 bases from J, with 16 bases between. Germline V gene sequence: CDR1 SGHTA, CDR2 FQGNSA. CDR3 in DNA: TGTGCCAGCAGCTTACGTAGCGGACTTAACCACGAGCAGTACTTC. Encoded protein: CASSLRSGLNHEQYF.

This clonotype was observed many times. The chain has TRBV28 and TRBJ1-3; the match to TRBD1 covers 8 bases. The CDR3 sequence is 14 residues long. V was clipped by 6 bases and J by 7 bases; unmatched bases: 8. Germline-derived CDR1 and CDR2 are MDHEN and SYDVKM. CDR3 sequence (DNA): TGTGCCAGCAGGCGGACAGGGAGTAGGAACACCATATATTTT. The encoded protein is CASRRTGSRNTIYF.

In the case of this clonotype: Compared with germline, one end of the junction differs, possibly owing to a read error. This chain connects TRBV28 to TRBJ1-2; D gene ambiguous. The CDR3 sequence is 14 residues long. From germline, CDR1 is MDHEN and CDR2 SYDVKM. The CDR3 sequence: CASRPTGRLYCYTF. The CDR3 DNA sequence: TGTGCCAGCAGGCCAACCGGGAGACTCTATTGCTACACCTTC.

This clonotype was seen more than once but under ten times. This chain uses TRBV19 with TRBJ2-2, with D possibly being TRBD1 (5 bases). The CDR3 loop spans 16 amino acids. V was pared by 6 bases and J by 2 bases, with 16 bases between. Per the germline V gene, CDR1 is LNHDA and CDR2 is SQIVND (reference sequence). The CDR3 loop is CASSRQPRLNTGELFF. The CDR3 DNA is TGTGCCAGTAGCAGACAGCCAAGGTTAAACACCGGGGAGCTGTTTTTT.

Only a few counts were recorded for this clonotype. The rearrangement uses TRBV20-1 and TRBJ1-6; the D is unclear. V was shortened by 0 bases and J by 4 bases, with 16 bases between the two germline ends. This CDR3 contains 17 residues. Germline V gives CDR1 DFQATT, CDR2 SNEGSKA (reference sequence). The CDR3 DNA sequence: TGCAGTGCTAGAGAAATCGGGTCGGGAGAATATAATTCACCCCTCCACTTT. Protein sequence: CSAREIGSGEYNSPLHF.

V gene TRBV6-1 combines with J gene TRBJ2-7; D may be TRBD1 (5 bases). Per the germline V gene, CDR1 is MNHNS and CDR2 is SASEGT. The V and J ends lost 5 bases and 5 bases respectively, with 16 bases between them. The CDR3 length is 14 residues. The CDR3, as DNA: TGTGCCAGCAGTCTAAGGGCAGGGTCAGACGAGCAGTACTTC. Amino acids: CASSLRAGSDEQYF.